This entry lists 14 T cell receptor beta chains sequenced from one sample in a study of siplizumab effects on memory and regulatory T cells. Generated by immunoSEQ multiplex PCR, the TCRdb table keeps only in-frame clones and is missing some. The sample yields some 100,000 clones, roughly 91% seen once. The sample comprised non-Treg CD4+ T cells sorted from blood. The origin of the receptors is a human donor in good health.

This rearrangement joins TRBV5-6 to TRBJ2-1, with 11 nucleotides matching TRBD2. Germline V lookup: CDR1 SGHDT, CDR2 YYEEEE. V lost 0 bases to trimming and J lost 1 base; unmatched junction nucleotides: 3. The CDR3 has 17 amino acids. The CDR3 protein is CASSLGGTSGSYNEQFF. DNA of the CDR3: TGTGCCAGCAGCTTGGGAGGGACTAGCGGTTCCTACAATGAGCAGTTCTTC.

The chain uses TRBV7-2 and TRBJ1-1; a weak D match, TRBD1 (6 bases). Germline values: CDR1 SGHTA, CDR2 FQGNSA. There are 14 residues in the CDR3. The V and J ends lost 1 base and 0 bases respectively, with 6 bases between them. The CDR3 reads CASSLGDMNTEAFF. Written as DNA, the CDR3 is TGTGCCAGCAGCTTAGGGGACATGAACACTGAAGCTTTCTTT.

V is TRBV28 and J is TRBJ1-2; no clear D gene. Germline CDR1 and CDR2: MDHEN and SYDVKM. The germline V and J ends were trimmed by 5 bases and 2 bases, with 24 bases remaining between them. The CDR3 extends over 18 amino acids. CDR3 in amino acids: CASSPLILRTQQNYGYTF. In nucleotides, the CDR3 is TGTGCCAGCAGTCCCTTAATCCTCCGGACCCAACAAAACTATGGCTACACCTTC.

This chain joins TRBV5-8 and TRBJ2-4, with D possibly being TRBD2 (6 bases). The CDR3 spans 13 residues. Trimming stripped 0 bases from V and 8 bases from J, with 9 bases between. From germline, CDR1 is SGHTS and CDR2 YDEGEE. The CDR3 is CASSLVGEDIQYF. CDR3 nucleotide sequence: TGTGCCAGCAGCTTGGTCGGGGAGGACATTCAGTACTTC.

The V and J genes are TRBV19 and TRBJ2-1; D might be TRBD2 (6 bases). Germline CDR1 LNHDA, CDR2 SQIVND (reference sequence). V was cut by 1 base and J by 4 bases, with 11 bases left in between. The length of the CDR3 is 15 residues. The CDR3 DNA sequence: TGTGCCAGTAGTATAGGAACTAGCACGTACAATGAGCAGTTCTTC. Protein product: CASSIGTSTYNEQFF.

The rearrangement links TRBV7-3 to TRBJ2-2; D might be TRBD1 or TRBD2, each matching 5 bases. CDR3 length equals 14 residues. The germline V and J ends were trimmed by 5 bases and 5 bases, with 12 bases remaining between them. Germline V gene data show CDR1 as SGHTA and CDR2 as FQGTGA. CDR3 sequence reads: CASSPLGGTGELFF. The DNA for the CDR3 is TGTGCCAGCAGCCCTCTTGGGGGTACCGGGGAGCTGTTTTTT. Variable domain in full (rest from reference TRBV7-3 and TRBJ2-2): GAGVSQTPSNKVTEKGKYVELRCDPISGHTALYWYRQSLGQGPEFLIYFQGTGAADDSGLPNDRFFAVRPEGSVSTLKIQRTERGDSAVYLCASSPLGGTGELFFGEGSRLTVL.

This chain uses TRBV7-2 with TRBJ2-1, with 9 bases matching TRBD2. This CDR3 is 16 amino acids long. V was clipped by 1 base and J by 7 bases; unmatched bases: 8. Germline CDR1 is SGHTA and CDR2 is FQGNSA. The CDR3 loop is CASSLVWAGGINEQFF. Here the CDR3 DNA reads TGTGCCAGCAGCTTAGTTTGGGCGGGAGGGATAAATGAGCAGTTCTTC.

The rearrangement links TRBV28 to TRBJ1-1; perhaps TRBD1 as D (5 bases). CDR1 MDHEN and CDR2 SYDVKM come from the germline V gene. CDR3 size: 11 residues. V was cut by 8 bases and J by 6 bases, with 10 bases left in between. The CDR3 DNA is TGTGCCAGCGAGGGGCCCGCTGAAGCTTTCTTT. Translating it yields CASEGPAEAFF.

This clone is a singleton in its sample. The chain uses TRBV5-1 and TRBJ2-2, with 10 bases that match TRBD1. The germline V gene has CDR1 SGHRS and CDR2 YFSETQ. This CDR3 spans 16 amino acids. V trimming: 5 bases; J trimming: 7 bases; junction bases outside the gene matches: 11. CDR3 protein: CASSLDRQGAGGELFF. CDR3 nucleotides: TGCGCCAGCAGTCTCGACCGACAGGGGGCCGGCGGGGAGCTGTTTTTT.

This chain joins TRBV27 and TRBJ1-2, with D unclear. V gave up 3 bases and J gave up 3 bases, with 8 bases separating them. Germline CDR1 is MNHEY and CDR2 is SMNVEV (reference sequence). The CDR3 has 13 residues. The CDR3 DNA sequence: TGTGCCAGCAGTTTCGCTGGGGACTATGGCTACACCTTC. Its translation is CASSFAGDYGYTF.

The rearrangement links TRBV6-6 to TRBJ2-1; 12 bases fit TRBD2. From germline, CDR1 is MNHNY and CDR2 SVGAGI (reference sequence). Trimming removed 6 bases from V and 9 bases from J; junction bases left unmatched: 12. This CDR3 region has 16 residues. Here the CDR3 DNA reads TGTGCCAGCAGCTCCGCCGGACTAGCGGGATCTCTTGAGCAGTTCTTC. Amino acids: CASSSAGLAGSLEQFF.

This sequence joins TRBV9 and TRBJ2-7; 7 bases are shared with TRBD1. V lost 0 bases and J lost 0; bases outside the gene matches: 3. The CDR3 is 15 amino acids. Germline V lookup: CDR1 SGDLS, CDR2 YYNGEE. The DNA of the CDR3 is TGTGCCAGCAGCGTAGGGACAGGTGTCTCCTACGAGCAGTACTTC. Encoded protein: CASSVGTGVSYEQYF.

This sequence joins TRBV7-9 and TRBJ2-1; tentative D call: TRBD1 (6 bases). The CDR3 contains 15 residues. V was shortened by 3 bases and J by 3 bases, with 12 bases between the two germline ends. Germline lookup yields CDR1 SEHNR and CDR2 FQNEAQ (reference sequence). The CDR3 protein is CASSLAGTNYNEQFF. In DNA form, the CDR3 reads TGTGCCAGCAGCTTGGCCGGGACAAACTACAATGAGCAGTTCTTC.

In its sample, this clone was seen a few times. The chain is built from TRBV21-1 and TRBJ1-5; TRBD1 reflects the table's D call only, with no check against the DNA. TRBV21-1 is shown as a pseudogene. The CDR3 spans 16 residues. CDR3 region: CASSKGDREGNQPQHF. CDR3 nucleotide sequence: TGTGCCAGCAGCAAAGGCGACAGGGAGGGCAATCAGCCCCAGCATTTT.